This TCR beta chain was observed in a study of radiotherapy plus CTLA-4 blockade in lung cancer. Germline CDR1 reads SGHRS; CDR2 reads YFSETQ. CDR3 length: 13 amino acids. The repertoire was sequenced with immunoSEQ multiplex PCR; TCRdb's copy has only in-frame clones and lacks some. The profile shows roughly 71,000 clones, around four fifths of them singletons. Sequenced material: peripheral blood, taken from a patient treated with radiotherapy plus ipilimumab. This TCR was sampled from a human donor with non-small cell lung cancer who had a complete response to radiotherapy plus ipilimumab. The chain links TRBV5-1 to TRBJ2-5, with a tentative D call TRBD1 (6 bases). The DNA end is a closer match to TRBJ2-7, so the J assignment may be wrong. The CDR3, as DNA: TGCGCCAGCAGCTTAAACAGGGATTACGAGCAGTACTTC. Its translation is CASSLNRDYEQYF.